Described below is a single TCR beta chain sequence and its context. Its cognate antigen is unknown. Genomic DNA constituted the template upon which TCR beta VDJ and CDR3 profiling was performed. TCRdb re-called the reads through MiXCR, storing one row per CDR3 protein. Of roughly 150,000 distinct CDR3 sequences listed, around 40% are singletons. The sample is drawn from a study of CD8+CD57+ T cells in acquired aplastic anemia. Study as a whole: On average, sorted CD4+ and CD8+ cells gave around 3 ug of DNA.

Study observations and caveats: CD8+ Simpson's diversity in patients was not significantly different from that in controls. Twenty-nine shared CD8+ CDR3s appeared highly expressed within patients' immunodominant clones.

The ends were cut back, 6 bases at V and 3 bases at J, with 6 bases in the middle. This CDR3 has 11 amino acids. Germline V lookup: CDR1 WSHSY, CDR2 SAAADI. This chain joins TRBV10-2 and TRBJ2-7; D unresolved. The sequenced sample was sorted CD4+, CD8+, or CD8+CD57+ T cells (not recorded which) from PBMCs. The TCR comes from a human donor in good health. As DNA, the CDR3 is TGCGCCAGCAGCACAGACTACGAGCAGTACTTC. Its translation is CASSTDYEQYF.